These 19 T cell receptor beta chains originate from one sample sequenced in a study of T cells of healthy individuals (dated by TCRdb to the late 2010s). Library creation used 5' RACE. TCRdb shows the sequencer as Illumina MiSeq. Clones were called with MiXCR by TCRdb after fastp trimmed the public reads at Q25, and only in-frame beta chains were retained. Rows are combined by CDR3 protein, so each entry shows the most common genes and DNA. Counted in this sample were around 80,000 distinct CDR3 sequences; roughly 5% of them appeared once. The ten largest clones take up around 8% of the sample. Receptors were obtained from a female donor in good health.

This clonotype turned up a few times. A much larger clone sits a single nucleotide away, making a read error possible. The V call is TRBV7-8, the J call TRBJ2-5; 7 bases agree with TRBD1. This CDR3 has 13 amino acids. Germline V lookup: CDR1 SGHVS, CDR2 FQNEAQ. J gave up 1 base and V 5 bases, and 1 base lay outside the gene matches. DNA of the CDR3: TGTGCCAGCAGCGGGACAGTCCAAGAGACCCAGTACTTC. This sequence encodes CASSGTVQETQYF.

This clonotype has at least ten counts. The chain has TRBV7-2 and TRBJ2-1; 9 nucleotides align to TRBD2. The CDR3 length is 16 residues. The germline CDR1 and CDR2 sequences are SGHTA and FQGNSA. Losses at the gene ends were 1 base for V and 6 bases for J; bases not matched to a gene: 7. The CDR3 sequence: CASSLGAAGGLNEQFF. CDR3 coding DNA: TGTGCCAGCAGCTTAGGCGCAGCGGGAGGTCTCAATGAGCAGTTCTTC.

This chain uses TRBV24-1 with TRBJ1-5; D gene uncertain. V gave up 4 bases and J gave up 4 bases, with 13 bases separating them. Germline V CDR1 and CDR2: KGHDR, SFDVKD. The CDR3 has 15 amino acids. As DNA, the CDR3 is TGTGCCACCAGTGACAACTCTAAACCTAATCAGCCCCAGCATTTT. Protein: CATSDNSKPNQPQHF.

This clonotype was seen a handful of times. The CDR3 loop is CSARVGSANTEAFF. The CDR3, as DNA: TGCAGTGCTAGAGTTGGCAGCGCGAACACTGAAGCTTTCTTT. The chain links TRBV20-1 to TRBJ1-1; D not resolved. Looked up from germline, CDR1 is DFQATT and CDR2 is SNEGSKA (reference sequence). The CDR3 spans 14 residues. Trimming pared 1 base from V and 1 base from J, leaving 10 bases between.

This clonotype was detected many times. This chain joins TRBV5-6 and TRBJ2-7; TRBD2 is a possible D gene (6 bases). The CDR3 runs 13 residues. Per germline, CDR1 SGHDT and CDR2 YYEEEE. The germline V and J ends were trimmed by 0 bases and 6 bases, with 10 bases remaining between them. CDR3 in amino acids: CASSLALGGEQYF. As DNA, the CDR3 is TGTGCCAGCAGCTTGGCCCTGGGAGGCGAGCAGTACTTC.

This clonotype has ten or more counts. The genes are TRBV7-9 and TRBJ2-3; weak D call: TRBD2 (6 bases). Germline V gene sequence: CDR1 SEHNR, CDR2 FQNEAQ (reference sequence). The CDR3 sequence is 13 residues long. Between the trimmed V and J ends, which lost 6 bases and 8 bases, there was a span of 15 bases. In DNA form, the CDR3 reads TGTGCCAGCAGGTCCAGTAGCGGCGGTACGCAGTATTTT. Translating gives CASRSSSGGTQYF.

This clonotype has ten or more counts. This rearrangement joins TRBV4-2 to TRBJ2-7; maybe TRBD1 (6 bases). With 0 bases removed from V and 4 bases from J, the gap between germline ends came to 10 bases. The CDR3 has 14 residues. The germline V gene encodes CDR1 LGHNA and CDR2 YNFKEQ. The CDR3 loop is CASSQEFRGYEQYF. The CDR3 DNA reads TGTGCCAGCAGCCAAGAATTTAGGGGGTACGAGCAGTACTTC.

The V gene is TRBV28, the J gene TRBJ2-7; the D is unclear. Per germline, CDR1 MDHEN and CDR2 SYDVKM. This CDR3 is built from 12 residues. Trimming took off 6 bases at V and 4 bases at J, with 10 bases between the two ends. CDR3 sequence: CASRRWGYEQYF. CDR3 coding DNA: TGTGCCAGCAGGCGGTGGGGTTACGAGCAGTACTTC.

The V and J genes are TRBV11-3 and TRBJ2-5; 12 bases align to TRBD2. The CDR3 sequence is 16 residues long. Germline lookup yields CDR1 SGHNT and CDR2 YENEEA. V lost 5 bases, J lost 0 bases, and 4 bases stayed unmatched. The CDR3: CASSHGLAGNQETQYF. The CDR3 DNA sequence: TGTGCCAGCAGCCACGGACTAGCGGGAAACCAAGAGACCCAGTACTTC.

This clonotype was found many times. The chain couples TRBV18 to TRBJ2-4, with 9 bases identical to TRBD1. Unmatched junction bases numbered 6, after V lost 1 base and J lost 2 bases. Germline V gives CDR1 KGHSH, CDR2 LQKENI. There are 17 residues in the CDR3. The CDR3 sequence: CASSPQQGASSKNIQYF. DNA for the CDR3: TGTGCCAGCTCACCACAACAGGGGGCATCGTCCAAAAACATTCAGTACTTC.

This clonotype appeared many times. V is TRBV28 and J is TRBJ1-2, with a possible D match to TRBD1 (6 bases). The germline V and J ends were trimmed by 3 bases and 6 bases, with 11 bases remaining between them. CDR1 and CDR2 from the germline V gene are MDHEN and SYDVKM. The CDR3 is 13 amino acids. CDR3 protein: CASSFSGANGYTF. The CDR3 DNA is TGTGCCAGCAGTTTTTCGGGGGCTAATGGCTACACCTTC.

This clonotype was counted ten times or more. In DNA, the CDR3 is TGTGCCATCATGGATCGGGGAGGGATCTCCTACGAGCAGTACTTC. Translated: CAIMDRGGISYEQYF. The rearrangement joins TRBV10-3 to TRBJ2-7; 7 nucleotides agree with TRBD2. Trimming cost V 7 bases and J 0 bases; bases outside gene matches: 9. CDR1 and CDR2 (germline): ENHRY, SYGVKD. This CDR3 spans 15 amino acids.

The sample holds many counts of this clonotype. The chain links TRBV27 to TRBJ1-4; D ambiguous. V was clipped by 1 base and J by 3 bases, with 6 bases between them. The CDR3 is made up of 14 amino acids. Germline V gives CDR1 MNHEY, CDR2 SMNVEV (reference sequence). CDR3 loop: CASSLYGANEKLFF. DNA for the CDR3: TGTGCCAGCAGTTTATACGGAGCTAATGAAAAACTGTTTTTT.

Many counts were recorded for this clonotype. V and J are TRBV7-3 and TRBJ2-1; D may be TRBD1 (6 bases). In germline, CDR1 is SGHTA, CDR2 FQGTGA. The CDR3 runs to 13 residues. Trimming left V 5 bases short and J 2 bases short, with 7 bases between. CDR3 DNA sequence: TGTGCCAGCAGCGGACAGCCCTACAATGAGCAGTTCTTC. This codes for CASSGQPYNEQFF.

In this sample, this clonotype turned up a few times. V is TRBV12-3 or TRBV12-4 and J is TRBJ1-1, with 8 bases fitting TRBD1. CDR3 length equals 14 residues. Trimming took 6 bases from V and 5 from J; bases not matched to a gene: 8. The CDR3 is CASRKGQEETEAFF. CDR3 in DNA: TGTGCCAGCAGGAAGGGACAGGAGGAAACTGAAGCTTTCTTT.

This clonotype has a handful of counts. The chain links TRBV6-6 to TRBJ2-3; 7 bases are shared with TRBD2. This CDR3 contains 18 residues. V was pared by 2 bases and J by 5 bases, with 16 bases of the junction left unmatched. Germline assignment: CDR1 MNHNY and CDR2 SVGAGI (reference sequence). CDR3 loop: CASSYMGEAGVNGDTQYF. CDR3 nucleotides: TGTGCCAGCAGTTACATGGGTGAGGCGGGAGTGAATGGAGATACGCAGTATTTT.

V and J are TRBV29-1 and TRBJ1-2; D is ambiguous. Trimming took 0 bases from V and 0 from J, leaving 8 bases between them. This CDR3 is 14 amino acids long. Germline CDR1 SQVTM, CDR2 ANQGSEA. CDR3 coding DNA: TGCAGCGTTGAAGATCCGGGAGCTAACTATGGCTACACCTTC. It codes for CSVEDPGANYGYTF.

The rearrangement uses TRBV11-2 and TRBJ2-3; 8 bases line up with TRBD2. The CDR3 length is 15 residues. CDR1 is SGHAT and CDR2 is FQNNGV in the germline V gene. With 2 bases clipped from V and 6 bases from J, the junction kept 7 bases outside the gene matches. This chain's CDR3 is CASSLSGRGLDTQYF. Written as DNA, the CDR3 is TGTGCCAGCAGCTTATCCGGGAGGGGCTTGGATACGCAGTATTTT.

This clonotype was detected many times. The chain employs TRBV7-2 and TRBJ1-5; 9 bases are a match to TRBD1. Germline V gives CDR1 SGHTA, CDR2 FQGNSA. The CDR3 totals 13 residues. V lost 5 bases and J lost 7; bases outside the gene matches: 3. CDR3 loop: CASSPQGAQPQHF. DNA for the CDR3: TGTGCCAGCAGCCCACAGGGGGCCCAGCCCCAGCATTTT.